The entry that follows covers one T cell receptor beta chain sequence. Its target is unknown. This specimen belongs to a study of cytomegalovirus exposure and HLA in healthy donors. The wider study: Samples from HLA-typed donors yielded about 85 million unique TCRs in an early data release. Study-level results: A missense DCLRE1C variant was associated with V- and J-gene trimming of TCR beta chains in a later analysis, and an independent cohort replicated the association.

Use of 60 Vbeta and 13 Jbeta primers characterized the PCR. Authors' analysis steps: Unique TCR beta chains totaled roughly 80 million in a later count, with roughly 11 million of them shared. Sequencing used immunoSEQ multiplex PCR; TCRdb keeps in-frame clones, though not all of them. V and J calls and clone size come straight from that table; D and trimming were deduced from the DNA. Of about 140,000 clones listed, under 70% are singletons. The clonotype originates from a man under 40 in good health and CMV-seropositive. Sequencing was carried out using PBMCs.

The CDR3 DNA sequence: TGTGCCAGCAGCGTAGAAGGAGGGTGGGACACTGAAGCTTTCTTT. It translates to CASSVEGGWDTEAFF. This chain joins TRBV9 and TRBJ1-1; D call uncertain. The V end lost 0 bases, the J end lost 3 bases, and 12 bases lay between the germline ends. CDR3 length: 15 amino acids. CDR1 and CDR2 from the germline V gene are SGDLS and YYNGEE.